This is a list of T cell receptor beta chains from one sample in a study of blood T cells in healthy people across ages. TCRdb passed the 5' RACE reads through MiXCR, listing each CDR3 protein once. The sample includes around 620,000 distinct CDR3 sequences, roughly 28% of them seen just once. The specimen was blood. The receptors here all came from a woman in her 70s in good health. CDR3s include the opening cysteine and the closing phenylalanine or tryptophan.

v_call: TRBV7-2; j_call: .; cdr3_aa: CASSLLGLGLDEQFF
v_call: TRBV7-8; j_call: .; cdr3_aa: CASSFGLNTNEQYF
v_call: TRBV11-2; j_call: TRBJ1-1; cdr3_aa: CASSLEVEVQAFF
v_call: TRBV12-3/TRBV12-4; j_call: TRBJ2-1; cdr3_aa: CASSFRPNNEQFF
v_call: TRBV7-2; j_call: TRBJ1-4; cdr3_aa: CASSLIQGKEKLFF
v_call: TRBV28; j_call: TRBJ1-2; cdr3_aa: CASRKQGRTYGYTF
v_call: TRBV10-3; j_call: .; cdr3_aa: CAISQLAGGMYEQYF
v_call: TRBV20-1; j_call: TRBJ2-7; cdr3_aa: CSAPQLSGFSYEQYF
v_call: TRBV20-1; j_call: TRBJ1-3; cdr3_aa: CSARHTSGNTIYF
v_call: TRBV27; j_call: TRBJ1-4; cdr3_aa: CASTPTGAGEKLFF
v_call: TRBV7-2; j_call: TRBJ1-3; cdr3_aa: CASSPTGYGNTIYF
v_call: TRBV5-5; j_call: TRBJ2-1; cdr3_aa: CASRRTVYNEQFF
v_call: TRBV20-1; j_call: TRBJ2-5; cdr3_aa: CSAPTGTLGETQYF
v_call: TRBV19; j_call: TRBJ2-4; cdr3_aa: CASTAGHLPKNIQYF
v_call: TRBV3-1; j_call: TRBJ2-5; cdr3_aa: CASTSRTAYQETQYF
v_call: TRBV28; j_call: TRBJ1-2; cdr3_aa: CASSLVATGGSGYTF
v_call: TRBV7-2; j_call: TRBJ2-5; cdr3_aa: CASSYLGLAVIETQYF
v_call: TRBV12-3/TRBV12-4; j_call: TRBJ2-1; cdr3_aa: CASSFQGAQPGQFF
v_call: TRBV29-1; j_call: TRBJ2-7; cdr3_aa: CSVSQGASYEQYF
v_call: TRBV20-1; j_call: TRBJ2-1; cdr3_aa: CSASPRTDEQFF
v_call: TRBV7-8; j_call: TRBJ2-7; cdr3_aa: CASSLAGFAQYF
v_call: TRBV6-5; j_call: .; cdr3_aa: CASSYSWTGVHEQYF
v_call: TRBV6-4; j_call: TRBJ1-1; cdr3_aa: CASKVERDTEAFF
v_call: TRBV7-6; j_call: TRBJ2-5; cdr3_aa: CASSFQAIQETQYF
v_call: TRBV12-3/TRBV12-4; j_call: TRBJ1-2; cdr3_aa: CASSPWTGYTF
v_call: TRBV28; j_call: TRBJ2-7; cdr3_aa: CASNPEGLRGYEQYF
v_call: TRBV10-3; j_call: TRBJ1-2; cdr3_aa: CAISESRGQYFNYGYTF
v_call: TRBV20-1; j_call: TRBJ1-2; cdr3_aa: CSARVGGGGGEAHQIYTF
v_call: TRBV5-1; j_call: TRBJ2-7; cdr3_aa: CASSGELEDYEQYF
v_call: TRBV5-1; j_call: TRBJ2-7; cdr3_aa: CASGEGGSAYEQYF
v_call: TRBV13; j_call: TRBJ1-1; cdr3_aa: CASSLYGWFEAFF
v_call: TRBV20-1; j_call: TRBJ1-2; cdr3_aa: CSARKGTGRYGYTF
v_call: TRBV11-3; j_call: TRBJ1-1; cdr3_aa: CASSFIRDTEAFF
v_call: TRBV29-1; j_call: TRBJ1-2; cdr3_aa: CSVEMSGGGYTF
v_call: TRBV20-1; j_call: TRBJ2-5; cdr3_aa: CSGVRGGRGTQYF
v_call: TRBV12-3/TRBV12-4; j_call: TRBJ2-4; cdr3_aa: CASSLSGTSGAKNIQYF
v_call: TRBV7-9; j_call: TRBJ1-1; cdr3_aa: CASSPDIHTEAFF
v_call: TRBV4-1; j_call: .; cdr3_aa: CASSQASAYEQYF
v_call: TRBV2; j_call: TRBJ1-2; cdr3_aa: CASNRQGSTYGYTF
v_call: TRBV9; j_call: TRBJ2-3; cdr3_aa: CASSSQGIADTQYF
v_call: TRBV5-1; j_call: TRBJ2-3; cdr3_aa: CASSLIPAGEEYF
v_call: TRBV10-2; j_call: TRBJ1-1; cdr3_aa: CASSEGRLNTEAFF
v_call: TRBV12-3/TRBV12-4; j_call: TRBJ2-7; cdr3_aa: CASSLSGGRGYEQYF
v_call: TRBV5-5; j_call: TRBJ2-5; cdr3_aa: CASSPLRRGETQYF
v_call: TRBV18; j_call: TRBJ2-5; cdr3_aa: CASSPQIDNERFF
v_call: TRBV27; j_call: .; cdr3_aa: CASRLQGTGEQYF
v_call: TRBV7-2; j_call: TRBJ2-6; cdr3_aa: CASSFGQSGANVLTF
v_call: TRBV9; j_call: TRBJ1-5; cdr3_aa: CASSVVPGGMLFNQPQHF
v_call: TRBV6-6; j_call: TRBJ1-2; cdr3_aa: CASSYGSYGYTF
v_call: TRBV4-2; j_call: TRBJ1-5; cdr3_aa: CASSPYLSPTGTGGNQPQHF
v_call: TRBV20-1; j_call: TRBJ2-3; cdr3_aa: CSPRNGGGSDTQYF
v_call: TRBV18; j_call: TRBJ2-5; cdr3_aa: CASSTQETQYF
v_call: TRBV3-1; j_call: TRBJ1-4; cdr3_aa: CASSQGRQGGWEKLFF
v_call: TRBV6-2/TRBV6-3; j_call: TRBJ2-7; cdr3_aa: CASSYEEGLVYEQYF
v_call: TRBV7-6; j_call: .; cdr3_aa: CASSSHTVVQFF